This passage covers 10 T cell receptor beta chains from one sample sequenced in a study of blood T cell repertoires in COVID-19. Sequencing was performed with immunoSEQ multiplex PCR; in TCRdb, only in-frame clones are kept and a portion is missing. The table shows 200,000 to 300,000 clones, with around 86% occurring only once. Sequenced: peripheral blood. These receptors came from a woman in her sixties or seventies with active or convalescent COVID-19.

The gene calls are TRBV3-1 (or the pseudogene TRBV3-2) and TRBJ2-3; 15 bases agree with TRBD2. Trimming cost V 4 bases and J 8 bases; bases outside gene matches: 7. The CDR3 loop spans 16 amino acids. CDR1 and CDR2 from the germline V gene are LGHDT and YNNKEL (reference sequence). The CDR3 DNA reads TGTGCCAGCAGCCCTCCGGGACTAGCGGGGGGTGGTACGCAGTATTTT. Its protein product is CASSPPGLAGGGTQYF.

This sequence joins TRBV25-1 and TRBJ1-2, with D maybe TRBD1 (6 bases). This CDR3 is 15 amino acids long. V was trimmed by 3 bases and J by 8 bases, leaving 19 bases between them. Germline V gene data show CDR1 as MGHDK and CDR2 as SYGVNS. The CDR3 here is CASSDWGGAETGYTF. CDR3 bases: TGTGCCAGCAGTGACTGGGGGGGGGCCGAAACGGGCTACACCTTC.

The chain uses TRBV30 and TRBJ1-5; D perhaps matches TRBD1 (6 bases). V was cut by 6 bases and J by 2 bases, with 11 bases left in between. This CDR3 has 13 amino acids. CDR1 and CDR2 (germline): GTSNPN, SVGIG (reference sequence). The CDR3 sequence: CACQGGGNQPQHF. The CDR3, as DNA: TGTGCCTGCCAAGGGGGGGGCAATCAGCCCCAGCATTTT.

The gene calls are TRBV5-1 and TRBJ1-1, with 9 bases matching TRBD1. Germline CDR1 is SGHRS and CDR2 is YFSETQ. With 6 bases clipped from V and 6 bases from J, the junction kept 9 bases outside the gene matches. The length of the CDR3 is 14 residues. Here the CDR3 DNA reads TGCGCCAGCACCCTGAGAGGACAGGGGCCTGAAGCTTTCTTT. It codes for CASTLRGQGPEAFF.

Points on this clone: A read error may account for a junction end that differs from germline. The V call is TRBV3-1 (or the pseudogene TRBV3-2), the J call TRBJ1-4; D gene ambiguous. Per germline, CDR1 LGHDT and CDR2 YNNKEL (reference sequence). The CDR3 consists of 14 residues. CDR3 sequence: CASSQGLVGRVPIF. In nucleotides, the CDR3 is TGTGCCAGCAGCCAAGGCCTTGTGGGGAGGGTTCCCATTTTT.

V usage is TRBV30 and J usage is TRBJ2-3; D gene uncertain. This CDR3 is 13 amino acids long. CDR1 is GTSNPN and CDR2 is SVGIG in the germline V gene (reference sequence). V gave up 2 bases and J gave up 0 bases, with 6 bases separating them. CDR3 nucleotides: TGTGCCTGGAGTATGACTAGCACAGATACGCAGTATTTT. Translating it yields CAWSMTSTDTQYF.

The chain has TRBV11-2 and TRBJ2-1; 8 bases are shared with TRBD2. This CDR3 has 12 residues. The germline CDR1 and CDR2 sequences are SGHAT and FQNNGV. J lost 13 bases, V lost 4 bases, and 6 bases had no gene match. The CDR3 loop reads CASSSPRGGQFF. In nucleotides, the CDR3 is TGTGCCAGCAGCTCACCCCGGGGGGGACAGTTCTTC.

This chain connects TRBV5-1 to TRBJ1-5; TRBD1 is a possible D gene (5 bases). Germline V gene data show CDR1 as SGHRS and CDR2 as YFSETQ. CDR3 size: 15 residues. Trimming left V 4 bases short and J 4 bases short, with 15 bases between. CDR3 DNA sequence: TGCGCCAGCAGCCCCCGGGGGTCTGGGAATCAGCCCCAGCATTTT. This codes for CASSPRGSGNQPQHF.

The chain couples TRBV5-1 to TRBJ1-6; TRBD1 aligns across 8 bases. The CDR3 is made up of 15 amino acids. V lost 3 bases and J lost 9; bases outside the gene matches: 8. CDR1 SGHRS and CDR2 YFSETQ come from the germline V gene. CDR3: CASSWTGSYGSPLHF. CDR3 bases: TGCGCCAGCAGCTGGACAGGGAGTTATGGTTCACCCCTCCACTTT.

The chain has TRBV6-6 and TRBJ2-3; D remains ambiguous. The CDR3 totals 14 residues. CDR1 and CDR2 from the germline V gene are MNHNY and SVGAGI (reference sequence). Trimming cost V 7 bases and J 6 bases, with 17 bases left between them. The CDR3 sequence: CASTSGYPPDTQYF. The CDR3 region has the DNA TGTGCCAGCACCTCCGGTTACCCCCCGGATACGCAGTATTTT.